This TCR beta chain is from a study of blood T cell repertoires in COVID-19. The wider study: The samples span acute and convalescent COVID-19 from the United States, Italy and Spain. In each case, the material was cDNA or gDNA derived from T cells, B-cell-depleted T cells, or PBMCs.

This clone has only a few counts. The same CDR3 can be traced to other DNA sequences in this sample. In the study's own analysis: Nucleated cell counts were estimated from reference gene primer amplification. TCRdb's copy holds only in-frame clones and misses some; the assay was immunoSEQ multiplex PCR. V, J and clone size are taken as reported in that table, and D and trimming were inferred from the DNA itself. The data contain 93,000 or so clones, approximately 90% of them singletons. V dropped 3 bases and J dropped 8; count of bases not matched to a gene: 4. Germline V lookup: CDR1 SGHRS, CDR2 YFSETQ. The CDR3 consists of 14 residues.

The receptor's source is a man between 50 and 59 years old in a cohort sampled during active COVID-19. The V call is TRBV5-1, the J call TRBJ2-2, with 10 positions matching TRBD1. The sequenced sample was peripheral blood. The CDR3 reads CASSSGQGTGELFF. CDR3 bases: TGCGCCAGCAGCTCGGGACAGGGGACTGGGGAGCTGTTTTTT.